These T cell receptor beta chains were read from a single sample in a study of shared clonotypes between healthy human individuals. Generated by immunoSEQ multiplex PCR, the TCRdb table keeps only in-frame clones and is missing some. The sample has about 480,000 clones; 79% are singletons. Sequenced sample: PBMCs. The receptor source for this set is a woman between 40 and 50 years old in good health. Some clones in this sample may be carry-over from other donors' samples. Both conserved end residues are trimmed from each CDR3. The D gene is left open where the match is weak.

J gene	V gene	D gene	CDR3 protein
TRBJ1-1	TRBV19	TRBD1	ASSVTGVGETEAF
TRBJ2-7	TRBV7-2	-	ASSWDILYEQY
TRBJ2-7	TRBV28	TRBD2	ASLGTSDVHEQY
TRBJ2-7	TRBV10-3	-	AISEGGTSSGEQY
TRBJ2-5	TRBV7-2	-	ASSQGLRGETQY
TRBJ1-2	TRBV6-1	-	ASSEELRQVRPGYT
TRBJ1-1	TRBV18	-	ASSPPSRVDTEAF
TRBJ2-7	TRBV5-1	-	ASSLAGSGHEQY
TRBJ2-7	TRBV15	TRBD2	ATSRDRSSGSYEQY
TRBJ2-7	TRBV14	TRBD2	ASSPHWGRGASGSYEQY
TRBJ2-5	TRBV9	-	ASSVVQETQY
TRBJ2-7	TRBV10-3	-	AISGGNYEQY
TRBJ2-3	TRBV5-4	-	ASSAGGSPDTQY
TRBJ2-1	TRBV29-1	-	SVERSDGNEQF
TRBJ2-1	TRBV6-4	TRBD2	ASSPLSGSAKGEQF
TRBJ2-2	TRBV18	TRBD2	ASSPPMGTSGYTGELF
TRBJ2-1	TRBV19	TRBD1	ASSNRDRGSSVQF
TRBJ2-1	TRBV7-7	TRBD2	ASSPGGLNEQF
TRBJ1-5	TRBV5-1	-	ASSLGGGMTDQPQH
TRBJ2-2	TRBV7-3	-	ASSQSPVTVAGELF
TRBJ2-7	TRBV4-1	TRBD2	ASSQGGGYEQY
TRBJ2-3	TRBV7-3	-	ASSLGGLYTDTQY
TRBJ2-1	TRBV15	TRBD2	ATSGQREVNEQF
TRBJ2-1	TRBV7-2	TRBD2	ASRSTSAPYNEQF
TRBJ1-1	TRBV4-1	-	ASSLADWNTEAF
TRBJ2-7	TRBV2	-	ASSVALGQY
TRBJ1-2	TRBV19	TRBD1	ASSRDRWTGYT